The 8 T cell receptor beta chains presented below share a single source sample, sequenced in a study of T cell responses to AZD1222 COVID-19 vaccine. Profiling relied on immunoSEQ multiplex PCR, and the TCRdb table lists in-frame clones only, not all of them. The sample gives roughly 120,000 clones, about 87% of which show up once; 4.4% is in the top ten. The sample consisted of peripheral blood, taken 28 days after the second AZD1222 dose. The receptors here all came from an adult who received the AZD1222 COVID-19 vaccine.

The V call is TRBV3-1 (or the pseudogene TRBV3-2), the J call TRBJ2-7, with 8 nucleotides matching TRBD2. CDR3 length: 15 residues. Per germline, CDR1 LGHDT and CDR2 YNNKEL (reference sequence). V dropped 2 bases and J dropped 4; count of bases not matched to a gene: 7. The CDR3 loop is CASSQRPSGPYEQYF. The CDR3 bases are TGTGCCAGCAGCCAAAGGCCTAGCGGGCCTTACGAGCAGTACTTC.

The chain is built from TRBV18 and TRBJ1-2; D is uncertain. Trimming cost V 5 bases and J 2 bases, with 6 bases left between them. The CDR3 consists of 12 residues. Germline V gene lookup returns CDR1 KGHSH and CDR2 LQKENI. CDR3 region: CASSGGNYGYTF. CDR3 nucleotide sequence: TGTGCCAGCTCAGGAGGCAACTATGGCTACACCTTC.

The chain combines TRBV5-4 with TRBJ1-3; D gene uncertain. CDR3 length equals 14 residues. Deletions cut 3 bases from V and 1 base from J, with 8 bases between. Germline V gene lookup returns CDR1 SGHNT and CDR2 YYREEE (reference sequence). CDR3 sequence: CASSSPGSGNTIYF. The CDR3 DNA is TGTGCCAGCAGCTCTCCCGGGTCTGGAAACACCATATATTTT.

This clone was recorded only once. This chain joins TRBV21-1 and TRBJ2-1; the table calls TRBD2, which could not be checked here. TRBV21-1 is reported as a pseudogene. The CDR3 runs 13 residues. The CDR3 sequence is CASTGTSGGALVF. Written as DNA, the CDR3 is TGTGCCAGCACAGGGACTAGCGGGGGGGCCTTGGTCTTC.

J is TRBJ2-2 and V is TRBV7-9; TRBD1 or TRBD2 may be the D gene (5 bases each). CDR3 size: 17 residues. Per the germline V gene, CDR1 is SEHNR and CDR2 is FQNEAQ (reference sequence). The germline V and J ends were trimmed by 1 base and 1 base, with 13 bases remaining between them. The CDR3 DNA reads TGTGCCAGCAGCTTAGTTCGGGGACGGAGGAACACCGGGGAGCTGTTTTTT. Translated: CASSLVRGRRNTGELFF.

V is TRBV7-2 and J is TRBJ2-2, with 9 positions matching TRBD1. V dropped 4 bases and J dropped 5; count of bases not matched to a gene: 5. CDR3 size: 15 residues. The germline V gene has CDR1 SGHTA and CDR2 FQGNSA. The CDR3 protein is CASSYRGLSTGELFF. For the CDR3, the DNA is TGTGCCAGCAGCTACAGGGGGCTTTCAACCGGGGAGCTGTTTTTT.

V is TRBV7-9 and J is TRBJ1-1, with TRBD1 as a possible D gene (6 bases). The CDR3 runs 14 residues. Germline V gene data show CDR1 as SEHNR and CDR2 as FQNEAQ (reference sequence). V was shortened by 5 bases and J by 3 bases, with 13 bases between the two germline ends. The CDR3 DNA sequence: TGTGCCAGCAGCCGAACTACAGGGTACACTGAAGCTTTCTTT. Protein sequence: CASSRTTGYTEAFF.

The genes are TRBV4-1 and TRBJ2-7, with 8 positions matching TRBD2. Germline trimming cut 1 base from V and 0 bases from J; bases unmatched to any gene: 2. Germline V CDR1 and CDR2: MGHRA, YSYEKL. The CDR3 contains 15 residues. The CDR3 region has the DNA TGCGCCAGCAGCCAAGTTGCGGGGGGCTCCTACGAGCAGTACTTC. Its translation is CASSQVAGGSYEQYF.